This TCR beta chain emerged from a study of CD8 T cells in ankylosing spondylitis. TCRdb independently ran MiXCR on the 5' RACE reads; one entry per CDR3 protein. The profile shows 340,000 or so distinct CDR3 sequences, 14% to 15% of them singletons. Germline V lookup: CDR1 DFQATT, CDR2 SNEGSKA (reference sequence). The CDR3 has 12 residues. V lost 4 bases and J 2 bases, leaving 8 bases between the germline ends. V gene TRBV20-1 combines with J gene TRBJ1-2; D is perhaps TRBD1 (6 bases). Specimen: blood, either unsorted or a sorted T cell fraction (not recorded which). This sequence originates from a male donor with ankylosing spondylitis or in good health (not recorded which). Here the CDR3 reads CSAKDSNYGYTF. CDR3 DNA: TGCAGTGCTAAGGACAGCAACTATGGCTACACCTTC.